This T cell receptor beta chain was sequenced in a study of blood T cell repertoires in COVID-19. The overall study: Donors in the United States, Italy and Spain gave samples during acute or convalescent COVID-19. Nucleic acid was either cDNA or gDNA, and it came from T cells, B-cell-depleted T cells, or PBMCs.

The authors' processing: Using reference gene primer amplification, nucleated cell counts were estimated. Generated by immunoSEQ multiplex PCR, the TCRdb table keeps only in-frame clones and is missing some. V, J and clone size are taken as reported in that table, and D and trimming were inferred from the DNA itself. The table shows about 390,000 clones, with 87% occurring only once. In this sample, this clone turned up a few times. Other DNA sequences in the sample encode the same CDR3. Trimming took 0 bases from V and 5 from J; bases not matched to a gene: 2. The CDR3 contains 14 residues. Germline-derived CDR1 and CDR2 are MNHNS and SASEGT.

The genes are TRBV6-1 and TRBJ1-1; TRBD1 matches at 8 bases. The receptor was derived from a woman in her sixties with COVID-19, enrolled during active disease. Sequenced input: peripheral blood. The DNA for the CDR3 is TGTGCCAGCAGTGAAGCTACAGGGGGAACTGAAGCTTTCTTT. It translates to CASSEATGGTEAFF.